One sample yielded the 6 T cell receptor beta chains listed below, sequenced in a study of CD8 T cell repertoires and HIV-1 epitope variants. The method was immunoSEQ multiplex PCR; TCRdb's version includes in-frame clones alone and lacks a portion of them. The sample shows some 87,000 clones, almost 75% of them seen only once. Sequenced: uncultured baseline CD8+ T cells from peripheral blood mononuclear cells (PBMCs). These receptors were obtained from a male donor with HIV.

This clone turned up a few times. The V gene is TRBV5-4, the J gene TRBJ2-6; D might be TRBD1 or TRBD2, each matching 5 bases. CDR1 and CDR2 from the germline V gene are SGHNT and YYREEE (reference sequence). V lost 4 bases, J lost 0 bases, and 14 bases lay in between. The CDR3 covers 17 residues. The CDR3 DNA sequence: TGTGCCAGCAGCCCCGGGGACGCGCACTCTGGGGCCAACGTCCTGACTTTC. As protein: CASSPGDAHSGANVLTF.

This chain joins TRBV10-3 and TRBJ1-5, with 7 bases lining up with TRBD1. The CDR3 runs 13 residues. V was clipped by 6 bases and J by 7 bases; unmatched bases: 6. Germline V gene lookup returns CDR1 ENHRY and CDR2 SYGVKD. The CDR3, as DNA: TGTGCCATCAGCGACAGGGTCAGGCAGCCCCAGCATTTT. It specifies CAISDRVRQPQHF.

J is TRBJ1-2 and V is TRBV15, with D unclear. Deletions cut 7 bases from V and 2 bases from J, with 14 bases between. Germline-derived CDR1 and CDR2 are LNHNV and YYDKDF (reference sequence). The CDR3 sequence is 14 residues long. This CDR3 is CATTLTRSNYGYTF. Written as DNA, the CDR3 is TGTGCCACCACTTTGACCAGATCCAACTATGGCTACACCTTC. Combining the CDR3 with reference TRBV15 and TRBJ1-2 gives the whole variable domain DAMVIQNPRYQVTQFGKPVTLSCSQTLNHNVMYWYQQKSSQAPKLLFHYYDKDFNNEADTPDNFQSRRPNTSFCFLDIRSPGLGDTAMYLCATTLTRSNYGYTFGSGTRLTVV.

This chain connects TRBV29-1 to TRBJ2-7; 12 nucleotides line up with TRBD2. There are 15 residues in the CDR3. Germline CDR1 reads SQVTM; CDR2 reads ANQGSEA. V lost 7 bases to trimming and J lost 6 bases; unmatched junction nucleotides: 13. In DNA form, the CDR3 reads TGCAGCGCCTCGAGGCTAGCGGGGGGGGATGGCGAGCAGTACTTC. Protein: CSASRLAGGDGEQYF.

The chain is built from TRBV9 and TRBJ1-4; no clear D. V lost 0 bases, J lost 4 bases, and 10 bases lay in between. The CDR3 has 15 amino acids. Germline CDR1 reads SGDLS; CDR2 reads YYNGEE. The CDR3 loop reads CASSVAQRSNEKLFF. The CDR3 nucleotides read TGTGCCAGCAGCGTAGCTCAACGCAGTAATGAAAAACTGTTTTTT.

This clone was seen once. The junction differs from germline at one of its ends, possibly a read error. Other nucleotide sequences in the sample specify the same CDR3. The rearrangement links TRBV9 to TRBJ2-7, with D maybe TRBD1 (5 bases). CDR3 length: 13 residues. Germline V gene lookup returns CDR1 SGDLS and CDR2 YYNGEE. Written as DNA, the CDR3 is TGTGCCAGCAGCCCCCAAACAGGCTACGAGCAGTATTTC. This sequence encodes CASSPQTGYEQYF.